Given below is one T cell receptor beta chain in context. Amplifying from RNA transcripts, the study obtained TCR beta CDR3 regions. First-round RT-PCR used HTBI primers; second-round multiplex PCR followed. TCRdb re-called the multiplex PCR reads through MiXCR, storing one row per CDR3 protein. The sample contains about 160,000 distinct CDR3 sequences, roughly two fifths of which appear only once. The sample belongs to a study of Graves' ophthalmopathy and Graves' hyperthyroidism. The sample consisted of peripheral blood. This sequence originates from a woman in her forties with Graves' ophthalmopathy.

The CDR3: CASSYQPGQTYEQYF. CDR3 DNA sequence: TGTGCCAGCAGTTACCAACCGGGACAAACCTACGAGCAGTACTTC. The chain employs TRBV6-5 and TRBJ2-7; perhaps TRBD1 as D (6 bases). Germline V gene sequence: CDR1 MNHEY, CDR2 SVGAGI. Trimming pared 2 bases from V and 2 bases from J, leaving 13 bases between. The CDR3 totals 15 residues.